This TCR beta chain was found in a study of regulatory T cells in long-lasting Graves disease. Study-level points and caveats: It was in persistent disease that TRBV28, TRBJ1-2 and TRBJ2-5 were favored.

Relying on iRepertoire HTBI primers and Arm-PCR of CDR3 regions, the team built TCR beta libraries. In TCRdb, the multiplex PCR reads were re-called with MiXCR into one record per CDR3 protein. The sample consists of around 460,000 distinct CDR3 sequences, about 22% of them appearing once. Stated time point: persistent/refractory GD, antithyroid drugs over 5 years with positive TRAb. PBMC RNA was the source of the TCR library. Graves' disease was diagnosed by American Thyroid Association guidelines. Patients all came to the study from an endocrinology department in Xi'an, China. The V and J ends lost 3 bases and 0 bases respectively, with 12 bases between them. From germline, CDR1 is SGDLS and CDR2 YYNGEE. CDR3 size: 15 residues. This clonotype has only a few counts. The antigen is not known.

This clonotype was obtained from a female donor with Graves disease. Material: peripheral blood mononuclear cells (PBMCs), obtained when the disease was refractory, from a patient treated with antithyroid drugs. The chain uses TRBV9 and TRBJ1-1; D is ambiguous. CDR3 in amino acids: CASSAGPAMNTEAFF. The CDR3 DNA reads as TGTGCCAGCAGCGCCGGGCCCGCGATGAACACTGAAGCTTTCTTT.